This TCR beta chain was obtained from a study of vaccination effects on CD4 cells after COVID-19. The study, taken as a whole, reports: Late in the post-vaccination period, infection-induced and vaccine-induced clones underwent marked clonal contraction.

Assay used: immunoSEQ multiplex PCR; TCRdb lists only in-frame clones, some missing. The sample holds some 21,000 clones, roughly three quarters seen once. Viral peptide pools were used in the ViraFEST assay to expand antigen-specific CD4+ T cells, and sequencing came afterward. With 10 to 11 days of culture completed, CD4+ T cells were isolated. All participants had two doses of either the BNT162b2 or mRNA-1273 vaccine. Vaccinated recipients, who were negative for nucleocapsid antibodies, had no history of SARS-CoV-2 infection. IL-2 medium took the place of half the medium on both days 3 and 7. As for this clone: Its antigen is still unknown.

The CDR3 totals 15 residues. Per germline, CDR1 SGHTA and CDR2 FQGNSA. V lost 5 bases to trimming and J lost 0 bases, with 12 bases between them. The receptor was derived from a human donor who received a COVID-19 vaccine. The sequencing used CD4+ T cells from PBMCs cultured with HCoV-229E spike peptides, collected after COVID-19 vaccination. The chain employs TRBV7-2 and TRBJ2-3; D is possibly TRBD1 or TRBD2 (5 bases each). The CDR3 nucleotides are TGTGCCAGCAGCGTCTCAGGGAGTAGCACAGATACGCAGTATTTT. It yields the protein CASSVSGSSTDTQYF.